The text below deals with one T cell receptor (beta chain). The sample is drawn from a study of shared clonotypes between healthy human individuals. Generated by immunoSEQ multiplex PCR, the TCRdb table keeps only in-frame clones and is missing some. Of around 560,000 clones listed, 85% to 95% are singletons. The length of the CDR3 is 16 residues. Looked up from germline, CDR1 is SGHTA and CDR2 is FQGNSA. Trimming stripped 1 base from V and 3 bases from J, with 16 bases between. Naive CD8 cells, CD45RO-negative and positively selected for CCR7, excluded terminally differentiated effector memory CD45RA+ cells.

The chain couples TRBV7-2 to TRBJ2-7; tentatively, D is TRBD2 (5 bases). Sequenced input: naive CD8+ T cells sorted from blood. The origin of this receptor is a woman aged 25 to 39 in good health. The CDR3 region has the DNA TGTGCCAGCAGCTTAGGGCAGAGACTAACGTTCTACGAGCAGTACTTC. Protein product: CASSLGQRLTFYEQYF.